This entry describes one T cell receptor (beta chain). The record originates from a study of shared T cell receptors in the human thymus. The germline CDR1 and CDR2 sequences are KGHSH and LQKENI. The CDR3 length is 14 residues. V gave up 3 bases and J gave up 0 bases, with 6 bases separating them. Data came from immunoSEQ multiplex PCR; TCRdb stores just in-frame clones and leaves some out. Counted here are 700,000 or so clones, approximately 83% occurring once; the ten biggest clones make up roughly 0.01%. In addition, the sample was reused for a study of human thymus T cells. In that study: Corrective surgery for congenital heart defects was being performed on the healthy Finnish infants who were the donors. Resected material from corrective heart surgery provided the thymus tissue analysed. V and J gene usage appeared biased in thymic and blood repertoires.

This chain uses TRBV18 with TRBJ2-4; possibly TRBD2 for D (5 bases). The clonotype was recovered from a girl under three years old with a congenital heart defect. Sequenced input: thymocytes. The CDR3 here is CASSPGLAKNIQYF. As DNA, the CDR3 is TGTGCCAGCTCACCCGGACTAGCCAAAAACATTCAGTACTTC.